The present T cell receptor beta chain was sequenced within a study of blood T cells in healthy people across ages. Primers used in a second PCR of roughly 6 to 11 cycles were a sample-barcoded 5' primer and a J-beta primer mix. TCRdb called the 5' RACE reads again in MiXCR, with one record for every CDR3 protein. The sample contains 550,000 to 700,000 distinct CDR3 sequences, about 25% of which appear only once. Per germline, CDR1 SGHTA and CDR2 FQGTGA. This CDR3 region has 15 residues. Trimming took 0 bases from V and 2 from J, leaving 11 bases between them. V gene TRBV7-3 combines with J gene TRBJ2-7; D is undetermined. The sample comprised blood. This receptor was identified in a woman in her 70s in good health. As DNA, the CDR3 is TGTGCCAGCAGCTTAACTGGCAGAGGACCCTACGAGCAGTACTTC. Its protein is CASSLTGRGPYEQYF.